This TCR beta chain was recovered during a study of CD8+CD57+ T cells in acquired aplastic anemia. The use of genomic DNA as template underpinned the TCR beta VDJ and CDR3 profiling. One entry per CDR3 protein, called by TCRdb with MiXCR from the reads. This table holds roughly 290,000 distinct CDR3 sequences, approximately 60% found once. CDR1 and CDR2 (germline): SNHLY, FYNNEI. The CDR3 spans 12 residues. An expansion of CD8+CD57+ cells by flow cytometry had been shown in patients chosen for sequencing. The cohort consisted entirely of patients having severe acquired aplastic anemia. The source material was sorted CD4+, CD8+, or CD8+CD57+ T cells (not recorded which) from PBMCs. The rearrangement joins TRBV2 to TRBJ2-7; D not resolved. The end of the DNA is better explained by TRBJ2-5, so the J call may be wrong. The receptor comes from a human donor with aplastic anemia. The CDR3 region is CASIGPQETQYF. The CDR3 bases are TGTGCCAGCATAGGACCACAAGAGACCCAGTACTTC.